Listed here are 5 T cell receptor beta chains from one sample, sequenced in a study of graft-versus-host responses after intestinal transplantation (dated by TCRdb to the early 2020s). Dithiothreitol, EDTA incubations and collagenase D digestion were used to isolate intraepithelial and lamina propria lymphocytes from graft specimens. The library was prepared using the immunoSEQ multiplex PCR assay. Here the immuneACCESS table is served through TCRdb, limited to in-frame sequences with V and J called. Missing clones are a known gap in these copies; in checked studies unresolved V genes cover under half, and the rest lacks a known reason. Across this sample there are around 13,000 clones, with 70% to 75% seen only once. The top ten clones comprise roughly 7.2% of the sample. This sample comprised ileum tissue, obtained 16 days after intestinal transplant. The origin of the receptors is a human patient who received an intestinal transplant, so some T cells may come from the graft donor.

The sample holds a few counts of this clone. The chain employs TRBV5-6 and TRBJ1-2, with 8 bases lining up with TRBD1. Germline CDR1 SGHDT, CDR2 YYEEEE. CDR3 size: 13 residues. Trimming took 7 bases from V and 4 from J; bases not matched to a gene: 6. The CDR3 DNA follows: TGTGCCAGCTCTACCGGGACAGGCTATGGCTACACCTTC. This sequence encodes CASSTGTGYGYTF.

V gene TRBV11-2 combines with J gene TRBJ2-7; 9 positions agree with TRBD1. Germline CDR1 reads SGHAT; CDR2 reads FQNNGV. The trim removed 4 bases at V and 4 bases at J, leaving 14 bases unmatched. The CDR3 contains 17 residues. The CDR3 loop reads CASSSLSLRDREYEQYF. CDR3 bases: TGTGCCAGCAGCTCCCTCAGCCTCCGGGACAGGGAGTACGAGCAGTACTTC. The whole variable domain, remainder taken from reference TRBV11-2 and TRBJ2-7, is EAGVAQSPRYKIIEKRQSVAFWCNPISGHATLYWYQQILGQGPKLLIQFQNNGVVDDSQLPKDRFSAERLKGVDSTLKIQPAKLEDSAVYLCASSSLSLRDREYEQYFGPGTRLTVT.

This clone appeared once. This chain joins TRBV4-3 and TRBJ1-2; 7 bases align to TRBD1. CDR3 size: 13 residues. V gave up 4 bases and J gave up 8 bases; unmatched junction bases: 7. Germline CDR1 and CDR2: LGHNA and YSLEER. Here the CDR3 reads CASSPAGTEGYTF. The CDR3, as DNA: TGCGCCAGCAGCCCCGCCGGGACAGAAGGCTACACCTTC.

J is TRBJ1-4 and V is TRBV2; D is possibly TRBD1 (6 bases). The ends were cut back, 1 base at V and 7 bases at J, with 10 bases in the middle. The CDR3 loop spans 14 amino acids. CDR1 and CDR2 from the germline V gene are SNHLY and FYNNEI. The CDR3 loop is CASSEGGHGEKLFF. The CDR3 region has the DNA TGTGCCAGCAGTGAAGGGGGGCATGGTGAAAAACTGTTTTTT.

The table lists this clone with a few counts. V gene TRBV4-1 combines with J gene TRBJ1-1, with D perhaps TRBD1 (6 bases). CDR1 and CDR2 from the germline V gene are MGHRA and YSYEKL. V lost 4 bases and J 1 base, leaving 10 bases between the germline ends. This CDR3 contains 14 residues. This chain's CDR3 is CASSPGQSNTEAFF. CDR3 in DNA: TGCGCCAGCAGCCCAGGACAGTCGAACACTGAAGCTTTCTTT.